Described below is a single T cell receptor beta chain sequence and its context. What it recognizes is unknown. Each TRB amplification used roughly 250-550 ng of genomic DNA from blood. TRB rearrangements were amplified by multiplex PCR with BIOMED2 TRB-A/B primers. TCRdb reanalysed the multiplex PCR reads using MiXCR and keeps one entry per CDR3 protein. Among about 5,400 distinct CDR3 sequences listed, roughly 30% were seen once. This sample is drawn from a study of T and B cells in COVID-19 patients. Study-wide background: At median age about 37 years, recovered patients were younger than active-infection patients at about 63.

Overall study findings and caveats: Of 2,300 or so TCR clusters found only in the recovered cohort, approximately 34 had low generation probability.

The CDR3 consists of 15 residues. J lost 3 bases, V lost 4 bases, and 6 bases had no gene match. Germline V gives CDR1 SGHKS, CDR2 YYEKEE (reference sequence). J is TRBJ2-7 and V is TRBV5-5, with 11 nucleotides matching TRBD1. The origin of this receptor is a human donor with active COVID-19. Source material: blood. The CDR3 here is CASSPDRGRVYEQYF. For the CDR3, the DNA is TGTGCCAGCAGCCCGGACAGGGGGCGCGTCTACGAGCAGTACTTC.